This passage covers 29 T cell receptor beta chains from one sample sequenced in a study of CD8 T cells in ankylosing spondylitis. Study outcomes and limitations: Seemingly distinctive of ankylosing spondylitis blood was a TCR beta motif formed by eight highly homologous variants.

Their specific antigens are unknown. TCRdb ran MiXCR on the 5' RACE reads and lists one entry per CDR3 protein. This sample has 350,000 or so distinct CDR3 sequences, with approximately 8% found just once. The specimen was blood, either unsorted or a sorted T cell fraction (not recorded which). These receptors came from a male donor with ankylosing spondylitis.

The rearrangement uses TRBV3-1 and TRBJ2-1; possible D gene TRBD2, 8 bases. V was trimmed by 7 bases and J by 7 bases, leaving 17 bases between them. This CDR3 has 14 amino acids. Germline V gives CDR1 LGHDT, CDR2 YNNKEL (reference sequence). The CDR3 here is CASTRGTSRNEQFF. DNA of the CDR3: TGTGCCAGCACCAGGGGGACTAGTCGAAATGAGCAGTTCTTC.

In DNA, the CDR3 is TGTGCCAGCAGCTTTCAACTAGCGGGAGGGCCGTCGGAGACCCAGTACTTC. This sequence encodes CASSFQLAGGPSETQYF. The chain employs TRBV12-1 and TRBJ2-5; the table's D call, TRBD2, was not checked against the DNA. TRBV12-1 is classified as a pseudogene. There are 17 residues in the CDR3.

There are a few counts of this clonotype. V is TRBV4-2 and J is TRBJ2-7, with unresolved D. The CDR3 spans 16 residues. The ends were cut back, 0 bases at V and 0 bases at J, with 12 bases in the middle. Germline assignment: CDR1 LGHNA and CDR2 YNFKEQ. The CDR3 nucleotides read TGTGCCAGCAGCCAAGATTTGCCTATCAACTCCTACGAGCAGTACTTC. Translated, it gives CASSQDLPINSYEQYF.

The rearrangement uses TRBV6-6 and TRBJ2-3; unclear D gene. The CDR3 runs 13 residues. V lost 8 bases and J 4 bases, leaving 13 bases between the germline ends. Germline-derived CDR1 and CDR2 are MNHNY and SVGAGI (reference sequence). CDR3 protein: CASGETAPDTQYF. The DNA for the CDR3 is TGTGCCAGCGGAGAGACGGCCCCAGATACGCAGTATTTT.

A few counts support this clonotype. Here the CDR3 DNA reads TGTGCCAGCAGAGGGACTGGAACGGTTGACACTGAAGCTTTCTTT. It specifies CASRGTGTVDTEAFF. The chain uses TRBV12-3 or TRBV12-4 and TRBJ1-1; possible D gene TRBD1, 5 bases. V dropped 6 bases and J dropped 3 bases, with 17 bases sitting between them. The CDR3 covers 15 residues.

The table lists this clonotype with a few counts. The chain recombines TRBV4-1 with TRBJ1-2; possibly TRBD1 for D (5 bases). The CDR3 consists of 14 residues. Trimming pared 0 bases from V and 7 bases from J, leaving 12 bases between. Germline V gene sequence: CDR1 MGHRA, CDR2 YSYEKL. The CDR3 region is CASSQDGRQGGYTF. In nucleotides, the CDR3 is TGCGCCAGCAGCCAAGATGGGCGGCAGGGTGGCTACACCTTC.

This clonotype appeared once. The V call is TRBV29-1, the J call TRBJ1-2; D is uncertain. Germline CDR1 reads SQVTM; CDR2 reads ANQGSEA. Between the trimmed V and J ends, which lost 3 bases and 8 bases, there was a span of 16 bases. CDR3 length: 13 amino acids. The CDR3 bases are TGCAGCGTTGAGAGGGCCGGATTGGGGGGCTACACCTTC. Residues: CSVERAGLGGYTF.

The table lists this clonotype with a few counts. This chain's CDR3 is CASTSPRASGANVLTF. CDR3 nucleotides: TGTGCCAGCACCTCCCCGAGGGCCTCTGGGGCCAACGTCCTGACTTTC. The chain couples TRBV7-9 to TRBJ2-6; weak D call: TRBD2 (5 bases). The CDR3 extends over 16 amino acids. From germline, CDR1 is SEHNR and CDR2 FQNEAQ (reference sequence). V lost 7 bases and J lost 0, with 13 bases in between.

This clonotype was observed a few times. The chain has TRBV27 and TRBJ1-3; D unresolved. The CDR3 extends over 14 amino acids. The germline CDR1 and CDR2 sequences are MNHEY and SMNVEV (reference sequence). V was trimmed by 6 bases and J by 0 bases, leaving 9 bases between them. DNA of the CDR3: TGTGCCAGCAGCCCAGGTTTCTCTGGAAACACCATATATTTT. Translating gives CASSPGFSGNTIYF.

The chain is built from TRBV10-3 and TRBJ2-7; 11 bases agree with TRBD2. Germline-derived CDR1 and CDR2 are ENHRY and SYGVKD. V was pared by 3 bases and J by 4 bases, with 8 bases of the junction left unmatched. CDR3 length: 16 amino acids. CDR3 residues: CAISDPPSGRFYEQYF. CDR3 in DNA: TGTGCCATCAGTGACCCCCCTAGCGGGAGGTTTTACGAGCAGTACTTC.

This clonotype was seen many times. The chain has TRBV9 and TRBJ2-7; tentative D call: TRBD1 (6 bases). V gave up 3 bases and J gave up 1 base, with 8 bases separating them. From germline, CDR1 is SGDLS and CDR2 YYNGEE. The length of the CDR3 is 13 residues. CDR3 amino acids: CASSATGSYEQYF. The CDR3 bases are TGTGCCAGCAGCGCAACAGGGTCCTACGAGCAGTACTTC.

The sample holds many counts of this clonotype. The CDR3 loop is CSALTGAWTEAFF. The CDR3 DNA is TGCAGTGCTCTAACAGGGGCTTGGACTGAAGCTTTCTTT. V is TRBV20-1 and J is TRBJ1-1; TRBD1 matches at 7 bases. The length of the CDR3 is 13 residues. V shed 5 bases and J 5 bases; nucleotides not matched to a gene: 8. Germline assignment: CDR1 DFQATT and CDR2 SNEGSKA (reference sequence).

The gene calls are TRBV30 and TRBJ2-3; D remains unclear. Per the germline V gene, CDR1 is GTSNPN and CDR2 is SVGIG (reference sequence). This CDR3 region has 14 residues. Deletions cut 0 bases from V and 6 bases from J, with 13 bases between. The CDR3 DNA is TGTGCCTGGAGTGTGGGTATTGTCATGGATACGCAGTATTTT. Amino acids: CAWSVGIVMDTQYF.

This clonotype turned up a few times. CDR3 residues: CASIPSAGQGWNTGELFF. The CDR3 DNA reads as TGTGCCAGCATTCCATCCGCCGGACAGGGGTGGAACACCGGGGAGCTGTTTTTT. The V call is TRBV6-2 or TRBV6-3, the J call TRBJ2-2; the match to TRBD1 covers 9 bases. The CDR3 covers 18 residues. The germline V gene has CDR1 MNHEY and CDR2 SVGEGT. J was trimmed by 1 base and V by 7 bases; bases with no gene match: 13.

This clonotype has just a few counts. This chain connects TRBV6-5 to TRBJ2-7; D remains ambiguous. The germline CDR1 and CDR2 sequences are MNHEY and SVGAGI. Deletions cut 0 bases from V and 6 bases from J, with 15 bases between. This CDR3 contains 15 residues. The CDR3 coding sequence is TGTGCCAGCAGTTACTCGAACGGCCTGCTGGGCGAGCAGTACTTC. It codes for CASSYSNGLLGEQYF.

The table lists this clonotype with many counts. This sequence joins TRBV7-6 and TRBJ2-3; no clear D gene. Germline V gene data show CDR1 as SGHVS and CDR2 as FNYEAQ. The CDR3 length is 14 residues. Trimming took 0 bases from V and 5 from J, leaving 9 bases between them. Here the CDR3 DNA reads TGTGCCAGCAGCTTAGCTAATATGGGAGATACGCAGTATTTT. Its translation is CASSLANMGDTQYF.

CDR3 nucleotides: TGCGCCAGCAGCATCGGACAGGGACCGGGGGAGCAGTACTTC. It specifies CASSIGQGPGEQYF. The gene calls are TRBV5-1 and TRBJ2-7, with TRBD1 matching 8 bases. The CDR3 length is 14 residues. The J segment lost 7 bases and the V segment lost 4 bases, leaving 10 bases of the junction unmatched. Looked up from germline, CDR1 is SGHRS and CDR2 is YFSETQ.

In its sample, this clonotype was seen many times. The rearrangement uses TRBV11-2 and TRBJ2-4, with 9 bases that match TRBD2. This CDR3 is built from 15 residues. Germline trimming cut 5 bases from V and 0 bases from J; bases unmatched to any gene: 2. Germline CDR1 and CDR2: SGHAT and FQNNGV. CDR3 residues: CASSRLAVAKNIQYF. The CDR3 DNA sequence: TGTGCCAGCAGCCGACTAGCGGTAGCCAAAAACATTCAGTACTTC.

This clonotype was counted only a few times. The gene calls are TRBV5-6 and TRBJ2-5; D might be TRBD1 (6 bases). The V gene lost 0 bases and the J gene lost 1 base, with 13 bases spanning the gap. The germline V gene encodes CDR1 SGHDT and CDR2 YYEEEE. This CDR3 is 16 amino acids long. CDR3 loop: CASSLARTASQETQYF. The DNA of the CDR3 is TGTGCCAGCAGCTTGGCCAGGACAGCGAGCCAAGAGACCCAGTACTTC.

The chain is built from TRBV10-2 and TRBJ2-3, with D unresolved. The V end lost 4 bases, the J end lost 2 bases, and 7 bases lay between the germline ends. Germline CDR1 is WSHSY and CDR2 is SAAADI. This CDR3 has 13 residues. This CDR3 reads CASSGTNTDTQYF. The CDR3 region has the DNA TGCGCCAGCAGTGGGACCAACACAGATACGCAGTATTTT.

The V gene is TRBV5-1, the J gene TRBJ2-2; TRBD2 might be the D (5 bases). Trimming stripped 0 bases from V and 6 bases from J, with 6 bases between. This CDR3 is 13 amino acids long. Germline-derived CDR1 and CDR2 are SGHRS and YFSETQ. The CDR3 DNA is TGCGCCAGCAGCTTGGGGCGGGCCGGGGAGCTGTTTTTT. Translation: CASSLGRAGELFF.

This clonotype was observed many times. The chain couples TRBV27 to TRBJ2-1; maybe TRBD2 (6 bases). The CDR3 is made up of 14 amino acids. The germline V gene has CDR1 MNHEY and CDR2 SMNVEV (reference sequence). The ends were cut back, 3 bases at V and 4 bases at J, with 10 bases in the middle. Written as DNA, the CDR3 is TGTGCCAGCAGTTTTAGCGGCACATACAATGAGCAGTTCTTC. Translation gives CASSFSGTYNEQFF.

This clonotype showed up many times. V is TRBV6-1 and J is TRBJ2-7; 10 bases line up with TRBD1. The CDR3 has 17 residues. Germline CDR1 is MNHNS and CDR2 is SASEGT. Germline trimming cut 6 bases from V and 1 base from J; bases unmatched to any gene: 12. As DNA, the CDR3 is TGTGCCAGCAGGAAAAACCGGGACAGGGGTCTGTCCTACGAGCAGTACTTC. This gives the protein CASRKNRDRGLSYEQYF.

The chain carries TRBV5-6 and TRBJ1-2, with 8 bases identical to TRBD1. The germline gives CDR1 SGHDT, CDR2 YYEEEE. J lost 2 bases, V lost 4 bases, and 10 bases had no gene match. The length of the CDR3 is 16 residues. CDR3 DNA sequence: TGTGCCAGCAGCGTCTCAGGGGGCGCGGGCAACTATGGCTACACCTTC. This codes for CASSVSGGAGNYGYTF. The full variable domain, with the rest looked up from reference TRBV5-6 and TRBJ1-2, is DAGVTQSPTHLIKTRGQQVTLRCSPKSGHDTVSWYQQALGQGPQFIFQYYEEEERQRGNFPDRFSGHQFPNYSSELNVNALLLGDSALYLCASSVSGGAGNYGYTFGSGTRLTVV.

This clonotype was seen only a few times. The CDR3 DNA reads TGTGCCAGCAGCCGGGGCCGATCCACCGGGGAGCTGTTTTTT. Its protein product is CASSRGRSTGELFF. The rearrangement joins TRBV3-1 to TRBJ2-2; D might be TRBD1 (5 bases). The V end lost 4 bases, the J end lost 4 bases, and 10 bases lay between the germline ends. Germline V gives CDR1 LGHDT, CDR2 YNNKEL (reference sequence). The CDR3 loop spans 14 amino acids.

This clonotype came up many times. The rearrangement links TRBV5-1 to TRBJ1-1; D gene unclear. The CDR3 spans 12 residues. Trimming pared 2 bases from V and 8 bases from J, leaving 10 bases between. Germline V lookup: CDR1 SGHRS, CDR2 YFSETQ. The CDR3 region has the DNA TGCGCCAGCAGCTTCTCAGGAGTAGAAGCTTTCTTT. Protein sequence: CASSFSGVEAFF.

This clonotype was counted at least ten times. The V call is TRBV5-1, the J call TRBJ2-1, with D perhaps TRBD2 (6 bases). From germline, CDR1 is SGHRS and CDR2 YFSETQ. V was cut by 2 bases and J by 8 bases, with 14 bases left in between. The CDR3 loop spans 14 amino acids. The CDR3 region has the DNA TGCGCCAGCAGCTTCTACCGGGAGAACCATGAGCAGTTCTTC. Residues: CASSFYRENHEQFF.

This clonotype was observed a handful of times. The chain carries TRBV5-8 and TRBJ2-5; tentative D call: TRBD1 (6 bases). V lost 5 bases, J lost 1 base, and 12 bases lay in between. This CDR3 has 14 amino acids. Germline CDR1 is SGHTS and CDR2 is YDEGEE. The CDR3, as DNA: TGTGCCAGCAGTTTACGACAGGTCCAAGAGACCCAGTACTTC. Its protein is CASSLRQVQETQYF.

This clonotype was counted ten times or more. The chain recombines TRBV29-1 with TRBJ2-3; 13 nucleotides agree with TRBD2. This CDR3 comprises 15 residues. Germline V gene data show CDR1 as SQVTM and CDR2 as ANQGSEA. V lost 7 bases, J lost 7 bases, and 11 bases stayed unmatched. The CDR3 sequence is CSAGTSGAFPNTQYF. DNA of the CDR3: TGCAGCGCGGGGACTAGCGGGGCCTTTCCGAATACGCAGTATTTT.